Following are 21 T cell receptor beta chains from one sample sequenced in a study of control samples from healthy donors and cancer patients. This table comes from immunoSEQ multiplex PCR, and its TCRdb copy is limited to in-frame clones, with some not included. The data contain about 83,000 clones, around 92% of them singletons. The sample comprised blood. These receptor sequences come from a man between 25 and 39 years old in good health.

This clone was seen only once. V and J are TRBV9 and TRBJ2-6, with D tentatively TRBD1 or TRBD2 (5 bases each). Germline CDR1 reads SGDLS; CDR2 reads YYNGEE. The CDR3 is made up of 17 amino acids. The V gene lost 2 bases and the J gene lost 2 bases, with 14 bases spanning the gap. The CDR3 protein is CASSVEGGGPGANVLTF. The CDR3 DNA sequence: TGTGCCAGCAGCGTCGAGGGTGGGGGACCTGGGGCCAACGTCCTGACTTTC.

This chain connects TRBV12-3 or TRBV12-4 to TRBJ1-1; D gene ambiguous. CDR3 size: 12 residues. The V and J ends lost 3 bases and 6 bases respectively, with 8 bases between them. CDR3 sequence: CASSFRGAEAFF. CDR3 in DNA: TGTGCCAGCAGTTTCCGGGGTGCTGAAGCTTTCTTT.

V and J are TRBV10-3 and TRBJ1-1, with D possibly matching TRBD1 (5 bases). Trimming left V 7 bases short and J 0 bases short, with 9 bases between. CDR3 length equals 13 residues. Per germline, CDR1 ENHRY and CDR2 SYGVKD. This CDR3 reads CAIKAGLNTEAFF. CDR3 nucleotides: TGTGCCATCAAAGCAGGGCTGAACACTGAAGCTTTCTTT.

In nucleotides, the CDR3 is TGTGCCAGCAGCTTGGTGGGGATTGGGACCCAGTACTTC. Translation: CASSLVGIGTQYF. The rearrangement links TRBV5-4 to TRBJ2-5, with D unclear. The ends were cut back, 0 bases at V and 7 bases at J, with 10 bases in the middle. The CDR3 consists of 13 residues. Germline values: CDR1 SGHNT, CDR2 YYREEE (reference sequence).

The chain couples TRBV7-8 to TRBJ1-2; 9 bases map to TRBD1. J lost 10 bases, V lost 5 bases, and 5 bases had no gene match. The germline V gene has CDR1 SGHVS and CDR2 FQNEAQ. The CDR3 consists of 12 residues. The CDR3 spells CASSNGQGFYTF. The DNA of the CDR3 is TGTGCCAGCAGCAATGGACAGGGGTTCTACACCTTC. The full variable domain, in which reference TRBV7-8 and TRBJ1-2 provide the parts outside the CDR3, is GAGVSQSPRYKVAKRGQDVALRCDPISGHVSLFWYQQALGQGPEFLTYFQNEAQLDKSGLPSDRFFAERPEGSVSTLKIQRTQQEDSAVYLCASSNGQGFYTFGSGTRLTVV.

The rearrangement joins TRBV28 to TRBJ1-2; TRBD1 aligns across 8 bases. Per germline, CDR1 MDHEN and CDR2 SYDVKM. J gave up 7 bases and V 3 bases, and 13 bases lay outside the gene matches. The CDR3 has 16 amino acids. The CDR3 DNA is TGTGCCAGCAGTTTTCAATACACAGGGGGAACGAGTGGCTACACCTTC. This encodes CASSFQYTGGTSGYTF.

This clone is a singleton in its sample. The V and J genes are TRBV7-3 and TRBJ2-2, with 11 bases matching TRBD2. Germline V gives CDR1 SGHTA, CDR2 FQGTGA. The trim removed 1 base at V and 1 base at J, leaving 2 bases unmatched. This CDR3 spans 17 amino acids. The CDR3 reads CASSLSGLAGNTGELFF. In DNA, the CDR3 is TGTGCCAGCAGCTTAAGCGGACTAGCGGGGAACACCGGGGAGCTGTTTTTT.

DNA for the CDR3: TGCAGTGCATCCGGGGGCAACGGCTACACCTTC. This gives the protein CSASGGNGYTF. The rearrangement joins TRBV20-1 to TRBJ1-2, with D tentatively TRBD1 (6 bases). Trimming stripped 6 bases from V and 8 bases from J, with 13 bases between. CDR3 length: 11 residues. Looked up from germline, CDR1 is DFQATT and CDR2 is SNEGSKA (reference sequence).

This clone was found a few times. The gene calls are TRBV5-4 and TRBJ1-2, with no clear D. CDR1 and CDR2 (germline): SGHNT, YYREEE (reference sequence). The CDR3 is 15 amino acids. Trimming cost V 0 bases and J 2 bases, with 11 bases left between them. The CDR3 is CASSLAQPMNYGYTF. DNA of the CDR3: TGTGCCAGCAGCTTGGCACAGCCTATGAACTATGGCTACACCTTC.

The rearrangement joins TRBV28 to TRBJ1-2; 7 positions match TRBD1. V shed 7 bases, J shed 3 bases, and the junction held 8 bases outside the gene matches. The CDR3 runs to 14 residues. Germline V gene lookup returns CDR1 MDHEN and CDR2 SYDVKM. This CDR3 reads CASNQKDRHYGYTF. In DNA form, the CDR3 reads TGTGCCAGCAACCAAAAGGACAGGCACTATGGCTACACCTTC.

This rearrangement joins TRBV5-8 to TRBJ2-5; 9 bases are shared with TRBD2. The germline V gene encodes CDR1 SGHTS and CDR2 YDEGEE. The CDR3 runs 15 residues. J was trimmed by 2 bases and V by 4 bases; bases with no gene match: 6. This chain's CDR3 is CASSHGTSRQETQYF. The CDR3 DNA follows: TGTGCCAGCAGCCACGGGACTAGCAGACAAGAGACCCAGTACTTC.

J is TRBJ2-3 and V is TRBV5-8; no clear D gene. CDR3 length: 14 amino acids. Germline-derived CDR1 and CDR2 are SGHTS and YDEGEE. V was cut by 4 bases and J by 4 bases, with 13 bases left in between. The CDR3 loop reads CASSREIGADTQYF. As DNA, the CDR3 is TGTGCCAGCAGCCGTGAGATAGGTGCAGATACGCAGTATTTT.

The chain links TRBV14 to TRBJ2-5, with unresolved D. This CDR3 has 15 residues. The V end was cut by 2 bases, the J end by 5 bases, with 15 bases between. The germline CDR1 and CDR2 sequences are SGHDN and FVKESK. In DNA, the CDR3 is TGTGCCAGCAGCCAAATCGTGCTGTCGGGTGAGACCCAGTACTTC. It encodes CASSQIVLSGETQYF.

The chain is built from TRBV3-1 (or the pseudogene TRBV3-2) and TRBJ2-1; D remains ambiguous. V dropped 4 bases and J dropped 2 bases, with 12 bases sitting between them. This CDR3 has 15 residues. Germline loops: CDR1 LGHDT, CDR2 YNNKEL (reference sequence). The CDR3 DNA sequence: TGTGCCAGCAGCCTCGACTGGAAACCCTACAATGAGCAGTTCTTC. Protein sequence: CASSLDWKPYNEQFF.

This clone has just one count. The rearrangement joins TRBV10-1 to TRBJ2-7, with TRBD2 matching over 14 bases. Germline loops: CDR1 WNHNN, CDR2 SYGVQD (reference sequence). The V segment lost 3 bases and the J segment 0 bases; nucleotides outside the gene matches: 4. This CDR3 is built from 17 residues. The DNA for the CDR3 is TGCGCCAGCAGTGACCGACTAGCGGGGGGGGACTCCTACGAGCAGTACTTC. Translated, it gives CASSDRLAGGDSYEQYF.

The chain carries TRBV15 and TRBJ1-1; 9 nucleotides agree with TRBD1. Germline-derived CDR1 and CDR2 are LNHNV and YYDKDF (reference sequence). This CDR3 is 16 amino acids long. With V trimmed by 5 bases and J by 0 bases, 7 bases remained unmatched. In DNA, the CDR3 is TGTGCCACCAGCGAGCGACAGGGGGGAGTGAACACTGAAGCTTTCTTT. Its protein product is CATSERQGGVNTEAFF. The full variable domain, rest sourced from reference TRBV15 and TRBJ1-1, is DAMVIQNPRYQVTQFGKPVTLSCSQTLNHNVMYWYQQKSSQAPKLLFHYYDKDFNNEADTPDNFQSRRPNTSFCFLDIRSPGLGDTAMYLCATSERQGGVNTEAFFGQGTRLTVV.

This sequence joins TRBV12-5 and TRBJ1-2; 7 bases are a match to TRBD1. This CDR3 has 14 amino acids. Germline CDR1 is LGHNT and CDR2 is FRNRAP. The ends lost 3 bases at V and 4 bases at J; junction bases unmatched: 5. CDR3 in DNA: TGTGCTAGTGGTTTCGACAGGGCCTTCTATGGCTACACCTTC. Its protein product is CASGFDRAFYGYTF.

This clone was detected only once. This sequence joins TRBV6-6 and TRBJ2-6, with 8 positions matching TRBD1. Germline assignment: CDR1 MNHNY and CDR2 SVGAGI (reference sequence). Trimming removed 5 bases from V and 3 bases from J; junction bases left unmatched: 12. The CDR3 is made up of 18 amino acids. CDR3 loop: CASSPRSRGPFGANVLTF. The CDR3 bases are TGTGCCAGCAGTCCCCGAAGCAGGGGGCCCTTTGGGGCCAACGTCCTGACTTTC.

By sample share, this clone is medium-sized. This chain joins TRBV6-1 and TRBJ2-4; TRBD1 matches 7 bases. The V gene end was trimmed by 2 bases and the J gene end by 7 bases; junction bases not matched to a gene: 2. Germline CDR1 is MNHNS and CDR2 is SASEGT. The CDR3 runs 13 residues. In nucleotides, the CDR3 is TGTGCCAGCAGTGAACGACAGGGTAACATTCAGTACTTC. As protein: CASSERQGNIQYF.

This chain links TRBV14 with TRBJ2-3; no clear D gene. Germline CDR1 SGHDN, CDR2 FVKESK. The V gene lost 5 bases and the J gene lost 2 bases, with 11 bases spanning the gap. This CDR3 region has 14 residues. DNA of the CDR3: TGTGCCAGCAGCTCTTTGGGATTCACAGATACGCAGTATTTT. Translating it yields CASSSLGFTDTQYF.

The CDR3: CASSSGRTPGNTIYF. CDR3 DNA: TGTGCCAGCAGTTCAGGACGGACGCCTGGAAACACCATATATTTT. This chain links TRBV7-9 with TRBJ1-3; D is ambiguous. Germline V gene lookup returns CDR1 SEHNR and CDR2 FQNEAQ (reference sequence). This CDR3 is built from 15 residues. Trimming left V 6 bases short and J 2 bases short, with 14 bases between.